This T cell receptor (beta chain) originates from a study of cytomegalovirus exposure and HLA in healthy donors. The CDR3 spans 15 residues. The junction had 6 bases not matched to a gene; V was cut back by 2 bases and J by 5 bases. The germline gives CDR1 SNHLY, CDR2 FYNNEI. Using immunoSEQ multiplex PCR, the repertoire was profiled, and TCRdb retains in-frame clones only, with some absent. The data contain roughly 150,000 clones, 70% to 90% of them singletons. This sequence was found in a woman in her twenties or thirties in good health and CMV-seronegative. V usage is TRBV2 and J usage is TRBJ2-5; 9 bases fit TRBD2. The source material was PBMCs. CDR3 sequence reads: CASSELAGTGETQYF. CDR3 bases: TGTGCCAGCAGTGAACTAGCGGGAACTGGGGAGACCCAGTACTTC. Filled out from reference TRBV2 and TRBJ2-5, the complete variable domain reads EPEVTQTPSHQVTQMGQEVILRCVPISNHLYFYWYRQILGQKVEFLVSFYNNEISEKSEIFDDQFSVERPDGSNFTLKIRSTKLEDSAMYFCASSELAGTGETQYFGPGTRLLVL.